This note documents a single TCR beta chain sequence. Its matching antigen is unknown. Libraries were prepared by immunoSEQ multiplex PCR; TCRdb keeps only in-frame clonotypes and omits some of them. The repertoire holds some 500,000 clones, with roughly 89% as singletons. This sample was included in a study of Ad26.COV2.S vaccination and SARS-CoV-2 variants. Study-wide background: A COV1001 Ad26.COV2.S trial-arm participant provided the sample.

Germline V gene data show CDR1 as MDHEN and CDR2 as SYDVKM. J gave up 5 bases and V 10 bases, and 22 bases lay outside the gene matches. The CDR3 length is 18 residues. Treatment described: some 20 received Ad26.COV2.S at low or high dose, single or two shots; roughly five received placebo; per-sample allocation not given. The samples were gathered on day 63 after the first injection of vaccine or placebo. Ad26 vector vaccine expressed Wuhan-strain SARS-CoV-2 spike. Whole-study results and caveats: Vaccinees displayed broader spike-specific TCR repertoires than placebo recipients.

The source material was peripheral blood, sampled in a trial of Ad26.COV2.S vaccine versus placebo. This chain uses TRBV28 with TRBJ2-5; 10 bases map to TRBD2. The TCR sequence derives from a person between 18 and 60 years old who received the Ad26.COV2.S COVID-19 vaccine or a placebo. The CDR3 sequence: CATLSLGAGGPRVETQYF. As DNA, the CDR3 is TGTGCCACCCTTAGTCTGGGAGCGGGGGGGCCGAGAGTCGAGACCCAGTACTTC.